The rows below give T cell receptor beta chains drawn from one sample of a study of T cells in Graves' hyperthyroidism and ophthalmopathy. In TCRdb, the multiplex PCR reads were re-called with MiXCR into one record per CDR3 protein. The sample lists 450,000 to 700,000 distinct CDR3 sequences; approximately 44% were seen once. The specimen was peripheral blood or thyroid tissue (not recorded which). These receptors were taken from an adult woman with Graves' disease, either hyperthyroidism or ophthalmopathy (not recorded which). Both conserved end residues are part of each CDR3. Each record gives: clone size, J gene, V gene, D gene, CDR3 DNA, CDR3 protein. A D gene is named only where the DNA matches it firmly. Clone size is given for some rows only: seen once, a few or many times, or a class if the clone is expanded.

-	TRBJ2-5	TRBV10-3	-	TGTGCCATCAGCCGACATGGGGGCGAAGAGACCCAGTACTTC	CAISRHGGEETQYF
-	TRBJ1-3	TRBV5-1	TRBD1	TGCGCCAGCAGCCAAGGGACAGGGCCTGGAAACACCATATATTTT	CASSQGTGPGNTIYF
many	TRBJ2-5	TRBV10-3	-	TGTGCCAGCAAGGGGGATGGAGAGACCCAGTACTTC	CASKGDGETQYF
-	TRBJ1-5	TRBV20-1	TRBD1	TGCAGTGGCGTGGCAGGGGGTGGCAATCAGCCCCAGCATTTT	CSGVAGGGNQPQHF
-	TRBJ1-2	TRBV29-1	TRBD1	TGCAGCCCGGACAGGGAAGGCTACACCTTC	CSPDREGYTF
-	TRBJ2-7	TRBV15	TRBD2	TGTGCCACCAGCAGGACAGCGGGAAGCTCCTACGAGCAGTACTTC	CATSRTAGSSYEQYF
-	TRBJ1-3	TRBV5-4	-	TGTGCCAGCAGCTGGGGTGGCGGCAACACCATATATTTT	CASSWGGGNTIYF
few	TRBJ1-5	TRBV10-3	-	TGTGCCATCAGTAAGGACGGAAATAGCAATCAGCCCCAGCATTTT	CAISKDGNSNQPQHF
-	TRBJ1-2	TRBV25-1	TRBD1	TGTGCCAGCTACGGACAGGAGATCTATGGCTACACCTTC	CASYGQEIYGYTF
many	TRBJ2-7	TRBV4-1	TRBD1	TGCGCCAGCAGCCAGCCGGGACAGGGTGTCTACGAGCAGTACTTC	CASSQPGQGVYEQYF
-	TRBJ2-7	TRBV7-9	-	TGTGCCAGCAGCATCCGAGCGGGGAGGGGGTTCTTC	CASSIRAGRGFF
many	TRBJ2-7	TRBV19	TRBD1	TGTGCCAGTAGTATCCAACAGGGGCACCACGAGCAGTACTTC	CASSIQQGHHEQYF
-	TRBJ2-3	TRBV7-8	-	TGTGCCAGCAGCTTAGTCCGAGTAACTCGGGAGACAGATACGCAGTATTTT	CASSLVRVTRETDTQYF
-	TRBJ2-2	TRBV10-3	-	TGTGCCATCAGTAAGACGGAGGCCGGGGAGCTGTTTTTT	CAISKTEAGELFF
-	TRBJ2-7	TRBV29-1	-	TGCAGCTCACGGTCTGGGGGTCACGAGCAGTACTTC	CSSRSGGHEQYF
-	TRBJ2-7	TRBV7-9	-	TGTGCCAGCAGCTCAGGATTCCGTGACTACGAGCAGTACTTC	CASSSGFRDYEQYF
-	TRBJ1-6	TRBV19	-	TGTGCCAGTAGTGTTCACCGGAATTCACCCCTCCACTTT	CASSVHRNSPLHF
-	TRBJ1-1	TRBV2	TRBD1	TGTGCCAGCGGTGAGGGGGCGCGGGGCACAGAAGCTTTCTTT	CASGEGARGTEAFF
-	TRBJ2-6	TRBV30	-	TGTGCCTGGAAAACTTCTGGGGCCAACGTCCTGACTTTC	CAWKTSGANVLTF
many	TRBJ2-7	TRBV7-8	-	TGTGCCAGCAGCTTACGGCGGGACGGGTACGAGCAGTACTTC	CASSLRRDGYEQYF